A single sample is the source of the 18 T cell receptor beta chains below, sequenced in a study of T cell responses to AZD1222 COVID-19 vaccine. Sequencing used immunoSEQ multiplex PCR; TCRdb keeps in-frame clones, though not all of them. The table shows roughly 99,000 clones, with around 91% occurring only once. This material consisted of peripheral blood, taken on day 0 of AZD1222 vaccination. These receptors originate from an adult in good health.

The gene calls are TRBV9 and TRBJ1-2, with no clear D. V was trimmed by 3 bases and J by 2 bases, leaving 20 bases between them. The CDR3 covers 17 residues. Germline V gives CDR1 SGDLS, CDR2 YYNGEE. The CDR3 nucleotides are TGTGCCAGCAGCGGGTGGTCAGGTATCTTCGCGAACTATGGCTACACCTTC. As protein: CASSGWSGIFANYGYTF.

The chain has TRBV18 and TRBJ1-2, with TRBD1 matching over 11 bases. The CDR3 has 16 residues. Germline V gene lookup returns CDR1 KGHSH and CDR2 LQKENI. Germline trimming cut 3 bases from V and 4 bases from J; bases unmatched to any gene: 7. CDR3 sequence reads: CASSPDGTGGTYGYTF. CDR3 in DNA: TGTGCCAGCTCACCGGACGGGACAGGGGGGACCTATGGCTACACCTTC.

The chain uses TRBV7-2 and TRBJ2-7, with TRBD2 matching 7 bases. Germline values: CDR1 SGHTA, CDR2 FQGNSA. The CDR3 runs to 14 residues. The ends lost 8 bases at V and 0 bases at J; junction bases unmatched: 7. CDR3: CASGGLRSSYEQYF. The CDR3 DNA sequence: TGTGCCAGCGGGGGACTAAGGAGCTCCTACGAGCAGTACTTC.

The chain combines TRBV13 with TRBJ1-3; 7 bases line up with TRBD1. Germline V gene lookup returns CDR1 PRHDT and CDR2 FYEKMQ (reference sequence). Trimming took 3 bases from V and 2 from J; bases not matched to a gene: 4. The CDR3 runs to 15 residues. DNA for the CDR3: TGTGCCAGCAGCTTGGGGACAGTCCCTGGAAACACCATATATTTT. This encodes CASSLGTVPGNTIYF.

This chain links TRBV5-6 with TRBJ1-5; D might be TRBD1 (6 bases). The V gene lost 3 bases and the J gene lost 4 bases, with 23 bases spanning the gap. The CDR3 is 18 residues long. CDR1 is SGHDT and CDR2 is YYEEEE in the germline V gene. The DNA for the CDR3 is TGTGCCAGCAGCTCTAGACAGGAACCCCAGATATGGAATCAGCCCCAGCATTTT. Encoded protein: CASSSRQEPQIWNQPQHF.

The CDR3 coding sequence is TGTGCCAGCAGCCTTACAGAGAATGAAAAACTGTTTTTT. Amino acid sequence: CASSLTENEKLFF. J is TRBJ1-4 and V is TRBV7-9; D gene unclear. Germline V CDR1 and CDR2: SEHNR, FQNEAQ (reference sequence). Trimming removed 5 bases at V and 5 bases at J, with 9 bases between. CDR3 size: 13 residues.

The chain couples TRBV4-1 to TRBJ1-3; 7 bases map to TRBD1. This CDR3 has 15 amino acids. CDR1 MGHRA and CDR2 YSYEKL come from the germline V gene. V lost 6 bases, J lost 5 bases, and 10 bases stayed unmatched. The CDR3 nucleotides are TGCGCCAGCAGGCGGGAACAGGGGATCAGAAACACCATATATTTT. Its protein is CASRREQGIRNTIYF.

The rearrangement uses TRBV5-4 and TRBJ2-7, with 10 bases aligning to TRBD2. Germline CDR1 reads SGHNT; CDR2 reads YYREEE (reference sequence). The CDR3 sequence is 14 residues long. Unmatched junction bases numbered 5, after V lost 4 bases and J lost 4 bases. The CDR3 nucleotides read TGTGCCAGCAGCGACCGGACTAGCGGTTACGAGCAGTACTTC. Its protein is CASSDRTSGYEQYF.

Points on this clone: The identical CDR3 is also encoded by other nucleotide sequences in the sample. The CDR3 DNA follows: TGTGCCTGGAGTACCGGACCCTACGAGCAGTACTTC. Amino acids: CAWSTGPYEQYF. This chain uses TRBV30 with TRBJ2-7, with D uncertain. V dropped 2 bases and J dropped 2 bases, with 7 bases sitting between them. The CDR3 sequence is 12 residues long. CDR1 and CDR2 (germline): GTSNPN, SVGIG (reference sequence).

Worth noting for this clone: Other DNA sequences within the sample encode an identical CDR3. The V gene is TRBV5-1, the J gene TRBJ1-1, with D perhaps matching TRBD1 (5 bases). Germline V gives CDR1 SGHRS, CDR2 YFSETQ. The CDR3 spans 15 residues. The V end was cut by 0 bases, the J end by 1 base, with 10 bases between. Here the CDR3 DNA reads TGCGCCAGCAGCTTGGGTGGGGCCCGGAACACTGAAGCTTTCTTT. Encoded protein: CASSLGGARNTEAFF.

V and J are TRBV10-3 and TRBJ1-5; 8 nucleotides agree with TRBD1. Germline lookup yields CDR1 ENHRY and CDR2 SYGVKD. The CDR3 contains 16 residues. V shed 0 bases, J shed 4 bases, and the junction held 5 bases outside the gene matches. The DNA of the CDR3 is TGTGCCATCAGTGAGTCCGGCAGGGGGCGGAATCAGCCCCAGCATTTT. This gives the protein CAISESGRGRNQPQHF.

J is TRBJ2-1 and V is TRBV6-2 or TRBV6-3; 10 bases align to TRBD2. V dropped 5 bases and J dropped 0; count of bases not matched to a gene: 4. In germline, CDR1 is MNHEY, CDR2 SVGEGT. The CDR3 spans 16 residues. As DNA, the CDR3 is TGTGCCAGCAGTCAACTAGCGGGGAGCTCCTACAATGAGCAGTTCTTC. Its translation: CASSQLAGSSYNEQFF.

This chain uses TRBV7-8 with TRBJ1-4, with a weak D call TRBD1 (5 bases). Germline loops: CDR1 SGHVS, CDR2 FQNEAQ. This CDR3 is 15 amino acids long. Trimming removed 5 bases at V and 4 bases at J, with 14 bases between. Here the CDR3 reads CASSLTWGYNEKLFF. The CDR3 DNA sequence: TGTGCCAGCAGCCTCACGTGGGGGTATAATGAAAAACTGTTTTTT.

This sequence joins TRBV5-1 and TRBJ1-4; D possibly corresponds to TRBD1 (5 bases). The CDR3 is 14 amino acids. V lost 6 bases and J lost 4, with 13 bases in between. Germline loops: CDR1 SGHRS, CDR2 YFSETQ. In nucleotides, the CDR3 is TGCGCCAGCACCCCCGACAGTCTTAATGAAAAACTGTTTTTT. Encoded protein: CASTPDSLNEKLFF.

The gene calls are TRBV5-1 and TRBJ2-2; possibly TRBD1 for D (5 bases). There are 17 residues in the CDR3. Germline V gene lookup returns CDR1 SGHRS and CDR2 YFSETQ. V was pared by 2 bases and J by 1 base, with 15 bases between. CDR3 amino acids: CASSFRVVGQNTGELFF. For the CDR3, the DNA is TGCGCCAGCAGCTTCCGGGTCGTCGGACAGAACACCGGGGAGCTGTTTTTT.

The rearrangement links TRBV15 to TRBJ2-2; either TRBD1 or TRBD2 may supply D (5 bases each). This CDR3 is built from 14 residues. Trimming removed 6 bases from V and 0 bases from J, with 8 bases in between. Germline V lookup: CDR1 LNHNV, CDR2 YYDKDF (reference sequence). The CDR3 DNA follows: TGTGCCACCAGACTGGGGGCGAACACCGGGGAGCTGTTTTTT. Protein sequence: CATRLGANTGELFF.

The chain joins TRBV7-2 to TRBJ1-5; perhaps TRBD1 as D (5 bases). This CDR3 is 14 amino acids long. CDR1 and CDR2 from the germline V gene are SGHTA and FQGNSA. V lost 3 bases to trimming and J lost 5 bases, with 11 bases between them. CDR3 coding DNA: TGTGCCAGCAGCTTCGGGACGGACGATCAGCCCCAGCATTTT. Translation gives CASSFGTDDQPQHF.

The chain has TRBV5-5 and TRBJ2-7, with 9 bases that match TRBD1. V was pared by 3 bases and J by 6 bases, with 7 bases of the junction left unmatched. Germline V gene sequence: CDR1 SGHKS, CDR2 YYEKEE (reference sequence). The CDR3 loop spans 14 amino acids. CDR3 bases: TGTGCCAGCAGCTGGTCCGGACAGGGGTTCGAGCAGTACTTC. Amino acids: CASSWSGQGFEQYF.